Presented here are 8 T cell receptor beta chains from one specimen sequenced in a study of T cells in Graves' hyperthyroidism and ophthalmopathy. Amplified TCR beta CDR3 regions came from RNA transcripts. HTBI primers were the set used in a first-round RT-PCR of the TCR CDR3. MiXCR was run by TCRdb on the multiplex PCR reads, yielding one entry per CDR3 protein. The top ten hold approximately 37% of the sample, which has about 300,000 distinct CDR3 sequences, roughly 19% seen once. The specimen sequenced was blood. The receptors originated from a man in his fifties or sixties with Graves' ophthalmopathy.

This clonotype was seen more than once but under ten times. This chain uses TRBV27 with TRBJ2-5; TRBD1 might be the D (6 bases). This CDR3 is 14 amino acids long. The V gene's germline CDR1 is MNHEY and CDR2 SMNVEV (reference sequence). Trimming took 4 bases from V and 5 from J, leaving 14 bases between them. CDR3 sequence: CASSSTGMPETQYF. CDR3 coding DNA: TGTGCCAGCAGTTCAACAGGGATGCCGGAGACCCAGTACTTC.

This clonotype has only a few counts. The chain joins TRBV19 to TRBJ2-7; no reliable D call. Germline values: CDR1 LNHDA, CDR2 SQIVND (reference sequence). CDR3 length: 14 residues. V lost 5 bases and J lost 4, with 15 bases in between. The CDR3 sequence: CASSPSLSSYEQYF. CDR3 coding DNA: TGTGCCAGTAGTCCCAGCCTTAGCTCGTACGAGCAGTACTTC. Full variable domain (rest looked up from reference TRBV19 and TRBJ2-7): DGGITQSPKYLFRKEGQNVTLSCEQNLNHDAMYWYRQDPGQGLRLIYYSQIVNDFQKGDIAEGYSVSREKKESFPLTVTSAQKNPTAFYLCASSPSLSSYEQYFGPGTRLTVT.

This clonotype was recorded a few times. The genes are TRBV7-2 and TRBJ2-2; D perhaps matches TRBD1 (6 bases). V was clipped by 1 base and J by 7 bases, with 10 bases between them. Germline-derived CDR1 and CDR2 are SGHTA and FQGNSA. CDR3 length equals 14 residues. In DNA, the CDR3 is TGTGCCAGCAGCTTAGATCAGGGGAGCGGGGAGCTGTTTTTT. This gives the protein CASSLDQGSGELFF.

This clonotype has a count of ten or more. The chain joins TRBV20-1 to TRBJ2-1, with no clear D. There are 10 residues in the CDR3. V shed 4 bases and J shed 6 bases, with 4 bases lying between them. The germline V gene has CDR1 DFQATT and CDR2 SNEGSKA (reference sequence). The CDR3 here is CSATSNEQFF. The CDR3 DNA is TGCAGTGCTACAAGCAATGAGCAGTTCTTC.

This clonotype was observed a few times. DNA of the CDR3: TGTGCCAGTAGCATCATTGGGACTAGCGGGAGGACCGGGCAGTACTTC. It translates to CASSIIGTSGRTGQYF. This rearrangement joins TRBV19 to TRBJ2-7; 15 bases map to TRBD2. This CDR3 has 16 amino acids. Germline values: CDR1 LNHDA, CDR2 SQIVND (reference sequence). V dropped 6 bases and J dropped 9; count of bases not matched to a gene: 12. The variable domain in full, with the rest retrieved from reference TRBV19 and TRBJ2-7, is DGGITQSPKYLFRKEGQNVTLSCEQNLNHDAMYWYRQDPGQGLRLIYYSQIVNDFQKGDIAEGYSVSREKKESFPLTVTSAQKNPTAFYLCASSIIGTSGRTGQYFGPGTRLTVT.

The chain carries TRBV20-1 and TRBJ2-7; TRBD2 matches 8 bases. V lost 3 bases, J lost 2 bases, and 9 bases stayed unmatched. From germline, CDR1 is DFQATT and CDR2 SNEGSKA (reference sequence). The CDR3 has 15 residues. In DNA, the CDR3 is TGCAGTGCTAGGGGGACGGGGACTAGGGCCTACGAGCAGTACTTC. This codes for CSARGTGTRAYEQYF.

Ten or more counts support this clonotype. The CDR3 DNA reads TGTGCCAGCAGTTTGGCGGGTAGAGATGGCTACACCTTC. It codes for CASSLAGRDGYTF. The chain recombines TRBV28 with TRBJ1-2; D gene ambiguous. V lost 3 bases, J lost 6 bases, and 11 bases lay in between. The CDR3 loop spans 13 amino acids. Germline V gene sequence: CDR1 MDHEN, CDR2 SYDVKM.

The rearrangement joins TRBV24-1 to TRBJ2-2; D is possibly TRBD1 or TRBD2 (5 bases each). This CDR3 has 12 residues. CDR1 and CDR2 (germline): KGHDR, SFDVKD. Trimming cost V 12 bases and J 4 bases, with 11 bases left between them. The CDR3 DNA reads TGTGCCTCCTCAGGGACCACCGGGGAGCTGTTTTTT. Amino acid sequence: CASSGTTGELFF.